These T cell receptor beta chains were read from a single sample in a study of CD8 T cells in Susac syndrome. TCRdb redid the calling of the immunoSEQ multiplex PCR reads with MiXCR, one entry per CDR3 protein. The sample has some 200,000 distinct CDR3 sequences, about 91% seen once. Sequencing used CD4+ T cells from PBMCs. The receptor source for this set is a human donor with Susac syndrome. CDR3s include the opening cysteine and the closing phenylalanine or tryptophan. Fields, in order: clone size, D gene, J gene, V gene, CDR3 DNA, CDR3 protein. A D gene is named only where the DNA matches it firmly. Size is stated for part of the rows, as once, few or many counts, or as a class when the clone is expanded.

-	TRBD1	TRBJ1-4	TRBV20-1	TGCAGTGCTAGTAAGGGGGCTGGGAGTGAAAAACTGTTTTTT	CSASKGAGSEKLFF
-	-	TRBJ2-3	TRBV7-3	TGTGCCAGCAGTCTCCAGCGGGGACACACAGATACGCAGTATTTT	CASSLQRGHTDTQYF
-	TRBD1	TRBJ1-3	TRBV5-1	TGTGCCAGCAGCTTAGGGACAGCTGGAAACACCATATATTTT	CASSLGTAGNTIYF
-	-	TRBJ2-3	TRBV5-1	TGCGCCAGCAGCCCTGGGAGTGCAGATACGCAGTATTTT	CASSPGSADTQYF
-	-	TRBJ1-3	TRBV2	TGTGCCAGCAGTGAAACGCGAAACACCATATATTTT	CASSETRNTIYF
-	-	TRBJ1-2	TRBV6-5	TGTGCCAGCGTTTCGGTTTATGGCTACACCTTC	CASVSVYGYTF
-	-	TRBJ2-1	TRBV5-1	TGCGCCAGCAGCTTCCTGGGTGTGGACTCTGAGCAGTTCTTC	CASSFLGVDSEQFF
-	-	TRBJ1-4	TRBV5-1	TGCGCCAGCAGCTTGGCCCTGGGCCAGGGAAATGAAAAACTGTTTTTT	CASSLALGQGNEKLFF
-	-	TRBJ2-4	TRBV20-1	TGCAGTGCTAGTCCAGGGCGTACTTTAAACATTCAGTACTTC	CSASPGRTLNIQYF
few	-	TRBJ1-1	TRBV6-5	-	CASSSSRQGIAFF
-	-	TRBJ2-2	TRBV5-1	TGCGCCAGCAGTAGACAGTACACCGGGGAGCTGTTTTTT	CASSRQYTGELFF
-	-	TRBJ2-5	TRBV28	TGTGCCAGCAGTTCGGGACCGCTCCAAGAGACCCAGTACTTC	CASSSGPLQETQYF
-	-	TRBJ2-3	TRBV6-5	TGTGCCAGCAGTTACTCTAGGGGGGAGACAGATACGCAGTATTTT	CASSYSRGETDTQYF
-	TRBD2	TRBJ2-5	TRBV5-6	TGTGCCAGCAGCGGGGGACTAGCGGGTCAGACGTACCAAGAGACCCAGTACTTC	CASSGGLAGQTYQETQYF
-	-	TRBJ2-1	TRBV19	TGTGCCAGTAGCGGACTCCCACTTCATTACAATGAGCAGTTCTTC	CASSGLPLHYNEQFF
-	-	TRBJ1-1	TRBV5-1	TGCGCCAGCAGCTTGGGGCACGAGGCAGCTGAAGCTTTCTTT	CASSLGHEAAEAFF
-	-	TRBJ2-3	TRBV15	TGTGCCACCAGCAGCTCCCCATCGACTGTTATTTTAGGTACGCAGTATTTT	CATSSSPSTVILGTQYF
-	-	TRBJ2-5	TRBV20-1	TGCAGTGCTAGCCCGAGGAGTTCCGGTTTTCTGGAGACCCAGTACTTC	CSASPRSSGFLETQYF
-	-	TRBJ2-7	TRBV9	TGTGCCAGCAGCGTAGGGGATCAAATAGGGTCCTACGAGCAGTACTTC	CASSVGDQIGSYEQYF
-	TRBD2	TRBJ2-1	TRBV5-1	TGCGCCAGCAGCGTCATAGCGGGAGTGGAGGTCAATGAGCAGTTCTTC	CASSVIAGVEVNEQFF
once	-	TRBJ2-4	TRBV11-2	TGTGCCAGCAGCTTAGATCTAGGAGTAGCTAGGGTTAGGAACATTCAGTACTTC	CASSLDLGVARVRNIQYF
-	TRBD2	TRBJ2-1	TRBV29-1	TGCAGTTACGCCCGGACTAGCGGGTTATATGAGCAGTTCTTC	CSYARTSGLYEQFF
-	TRBD2	TRBJ2-1	TRBV4-1	TGCGCCAGCAGCCACCGCCCCAGACGTACTAGCGGGAGGAGCAATGAGCAGTTCTTC	CASSHRPRRTSGRSNEQFF
-	-	TRBJ2-1	TRBV3-1	TGTGCCAGCAGCCAAGGACTAGACAGGTACAATGAGCAGTTCTTC	CASSQGLDRYNEQFF
-	TRBD2	TRBJ2-7	TRBV28	TGTGCCAGCAGTTCAGGACAGGGAGGACTAGCGGGAGCGGGCGAGCAGTACTTC	CASSSGQGGLAGAGEQYF
-	-	TRBJ2-1	TRBV2	TGTGCCAGCAGTGATAGTAAGGGCGGGGGCTCTTGGCAGTTCTTC	CASSDSKGGGSWQFF
once	TRBD2	TRBJ2-2	TRBV6-2/TRBV6-3	TGTGCCAGCAGTTACTCTCCGGGCGGGAGAGATACCGGGGAGCTGTTTTTT	CASSYSPGGRDTGELFF